These 3 T cell receptor beta chains share one sample of origin, sequenced in a study of beta chain features in type 1 diabetes. Of the isolated RNA, all was reverse transcribed, and so the sequenced material was expressed TCRB transcripts. TCRdb's table, derived via immunoSEQ multiplex PCR, lists solely in-frame clones and lacks some. The table records 130,000 to 150,000 clones, 9.2% of them present only once. Sequenced: central memory CD4+ T cells from blood. Receptors were obtained from a man between 18 and 29 years old in good health.

A few counts support this clone. The genes are TRBV19 and TRBJ1-5, with D uncertain. V was trimmed by 3 bases and J by 2 bases, leaving 8 bases between them. The CDR3 sequence is 14 residues long. Germline V gives CDR1 LNHDA, CDR2 SQIVND (reference sequence). The CDR3 is CASSIWQGNQPQHF. The CDR3 DNA sequence: TGTGCCAGTAGTATCTGGCAGGGCAATCAGCCCCAGCATTTT.

The chain uses TRBV19 and TRBJ2-1, with 12 bases identical to TRBD2. Germline lookup yields CDR1 LNHDA and CDR2 SQIVND (reference sequence). Unmatched junction bases numbered 10, after V lost 7 bases and J lost 9 bases. The CDR3 has 15 amino acids. CDR3 residues: CASIRLAGESGEQFF. The CDR3 DNA sequence: TGTGCCAGTATCCGACTAGCGGGGGAATCGGGTGAGCAGTTCTTC.

The CDR3 DNA reads TGTGCCAGCAGCTTGGATGACAGGGCGCAGACCCAGTACTTC. Its translation is CASSLDDRAQTQYF. The rearrangement links TRBV5-6 to TRBJ2-5; the match to TRBD1 covers 7 bases. CDR1 and CDR2 from the germline V gene are SGHDT and YYEEEE. The CDR3 consists of 14 residues. V gave up 0 bases and J gave up 6 bases; unmatched junction bases: 5.